The present T cell receptor beta chain was sequenced within a study of T cells in women clearing cervical HPV infection. Overall study: Blood came at first lesion visit for cases, post-clearance for controls. Case blood was drawn a median approximately 150 days after lesion detection. Study-wide points: Richness plus V gene abundances separated cases from controls with AUC over 0.8.

As regards this clone: Its antigen is unidentified. The read ends 3 residues shy of where the CDR3 ends; the end is completed using the germline J gene.

V gave up 6 bases and J gave up 5 bases, with 10 bases separating them. Germline V gene data show CDR1 as SQVTM and CDR2 as ANQGSEA. This CDR3 is 12 amino acids long. Clones were read by immunoSEQ multiplex PCR, and TCRdb kept only the in-frame ones, dropping some. The sample has 30,000 or so clones, and its top ten clones hold approximately 7.5%. The genes are TRBV29-1 and TRBJ2-2; a possible D gene is TRBD2 (6 bases). This clonotype was obtained from a woman aged 18-70 years with a cervical HPV16 infection that either progressed to CIN3+ or cleared (not recorded which). The sample comprised blood buffy coat. The sequenced part of the CDR3 DNA is TGCAGCGTACCCGGGGGAACCGGGGAG. This codes for CSVPGGTGE. The full CDR3 sequence reads CSVPGGTGELFF.